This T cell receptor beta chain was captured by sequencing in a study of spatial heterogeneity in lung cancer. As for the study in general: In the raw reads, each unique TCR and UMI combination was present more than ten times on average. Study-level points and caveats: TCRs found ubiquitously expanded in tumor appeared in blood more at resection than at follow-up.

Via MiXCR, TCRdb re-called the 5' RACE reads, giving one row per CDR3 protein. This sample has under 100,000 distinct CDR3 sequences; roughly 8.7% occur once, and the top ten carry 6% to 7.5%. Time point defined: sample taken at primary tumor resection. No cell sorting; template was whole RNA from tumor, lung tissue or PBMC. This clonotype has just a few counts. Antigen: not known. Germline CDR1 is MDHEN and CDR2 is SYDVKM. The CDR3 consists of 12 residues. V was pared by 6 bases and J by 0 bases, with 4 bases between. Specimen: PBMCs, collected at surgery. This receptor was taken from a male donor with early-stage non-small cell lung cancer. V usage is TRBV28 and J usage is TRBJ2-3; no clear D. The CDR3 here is CASRSSTDTQYF. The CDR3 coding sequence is TGTGCCAGCAGGTCTAGCACAGATACGCAGTATTTT.